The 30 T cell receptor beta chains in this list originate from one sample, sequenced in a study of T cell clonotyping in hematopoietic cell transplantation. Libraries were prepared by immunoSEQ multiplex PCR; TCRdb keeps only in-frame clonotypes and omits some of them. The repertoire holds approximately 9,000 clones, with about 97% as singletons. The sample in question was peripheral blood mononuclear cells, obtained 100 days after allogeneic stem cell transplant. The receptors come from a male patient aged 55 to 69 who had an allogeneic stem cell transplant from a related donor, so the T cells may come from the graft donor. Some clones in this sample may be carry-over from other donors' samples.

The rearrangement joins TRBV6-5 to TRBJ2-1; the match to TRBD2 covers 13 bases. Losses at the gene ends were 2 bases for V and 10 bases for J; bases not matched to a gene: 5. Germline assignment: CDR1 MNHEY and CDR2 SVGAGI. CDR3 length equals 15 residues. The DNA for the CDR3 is TGTGCCAGCAGTTACACTAGCGGGGGGGCCGGGGAGCAGTTCTTC. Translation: CASSYTSGGAGEQFF.

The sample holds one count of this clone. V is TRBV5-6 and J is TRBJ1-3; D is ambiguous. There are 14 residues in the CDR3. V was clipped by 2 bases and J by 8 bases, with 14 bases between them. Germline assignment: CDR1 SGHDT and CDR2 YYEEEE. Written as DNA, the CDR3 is TGTGCCAGCAGCTTTACAGCCGCGCCATACACCATATATTTT. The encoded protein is CASSFTAAPYTIYF.

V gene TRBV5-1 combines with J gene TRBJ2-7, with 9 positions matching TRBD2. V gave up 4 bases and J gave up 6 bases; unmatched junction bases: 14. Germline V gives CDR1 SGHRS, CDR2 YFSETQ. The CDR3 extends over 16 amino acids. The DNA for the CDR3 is TGCGCCAGCAGCACACCTAGCGGGGTCACCGGGGGCGAGCAGTACTTC. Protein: CASSTPSGVTGGEQYF.

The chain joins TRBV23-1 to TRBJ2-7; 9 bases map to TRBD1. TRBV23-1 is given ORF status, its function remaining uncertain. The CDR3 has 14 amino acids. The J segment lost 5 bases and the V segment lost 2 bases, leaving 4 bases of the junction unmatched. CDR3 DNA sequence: TGCGCCAGCAGTCAAACGGACAGGGGTCACGAGCAGTACTTC. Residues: CASSQTDRGHEQYF.

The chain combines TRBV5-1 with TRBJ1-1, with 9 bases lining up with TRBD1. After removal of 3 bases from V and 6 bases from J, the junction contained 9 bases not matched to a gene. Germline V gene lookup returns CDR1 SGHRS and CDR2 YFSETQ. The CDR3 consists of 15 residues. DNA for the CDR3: TGCGCCAGCAGCTCCAACAGGGGGCGCGTGGCTGAAGCTTTCTTT. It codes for CASSSNRGRVAEAFF. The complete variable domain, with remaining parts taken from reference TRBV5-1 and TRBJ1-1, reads KAGVTQTPRYLIKTRGQQVTLSCSPISGHRSVSWYQQTPGQGLQFLFEYFSETQRNKGNFPGRFSGRQFSNSRSEMNVSTLELGDSALYLCASSSNRGRVAEAFFGQGTRLTVV.

This chain's CDR3 is CASSLDAGGAYEQYF. CDR3 nucleotide sequence: TGTGCCAGCAGCTTGGATGCGGGGGGAGCCTACGAGCAGTACTTC. V and J are TRBV5-4 and TRBJ2-7, with 8 bases aligning to TRBD2. The CDR3 length is 15 residues. Trimming at V came to 0 bases and at J to 2 bases, leaving 4 bases not matched to a gene. Germline lookup yields CDR1 SGHNT and CDR2 YYREEE (reference sequence).

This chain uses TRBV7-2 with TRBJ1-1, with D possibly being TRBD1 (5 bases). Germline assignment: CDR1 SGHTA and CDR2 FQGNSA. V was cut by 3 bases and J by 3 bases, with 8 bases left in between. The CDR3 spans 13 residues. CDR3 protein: CASSFTGYTEAFF. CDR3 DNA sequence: TGTGCCAGCAGCTTTACAGGTTACACTGAAGCTTTCTTT. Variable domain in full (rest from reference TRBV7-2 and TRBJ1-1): GAGVSQSPSNKVTEKGKDVELRCDPISGHTALYWYRQSLGQGLEFLIYFQGNSAPDKSGLPSDRFSAERTGGSVSTLTIQRTQQEDSAVYLCASSFTGYTEAFFGQGTRLTVV.

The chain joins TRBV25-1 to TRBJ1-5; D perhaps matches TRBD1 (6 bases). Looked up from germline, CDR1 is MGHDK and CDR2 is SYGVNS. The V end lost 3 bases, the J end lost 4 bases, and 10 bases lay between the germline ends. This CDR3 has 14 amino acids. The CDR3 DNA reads TGTGCCAGCAGTGAGGGCACAGGGAATCAGCCCCAGCATTTT. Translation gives CASSEGTGNQPQHF.

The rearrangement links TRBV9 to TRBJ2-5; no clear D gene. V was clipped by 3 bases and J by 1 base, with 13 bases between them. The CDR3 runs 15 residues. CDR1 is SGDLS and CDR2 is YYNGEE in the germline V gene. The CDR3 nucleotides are TGTGCCAGCAGCGGCCGTGGAAGACTCCAAGAGACCCAGTACTTC. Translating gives CASSGRGRLQETQYF.

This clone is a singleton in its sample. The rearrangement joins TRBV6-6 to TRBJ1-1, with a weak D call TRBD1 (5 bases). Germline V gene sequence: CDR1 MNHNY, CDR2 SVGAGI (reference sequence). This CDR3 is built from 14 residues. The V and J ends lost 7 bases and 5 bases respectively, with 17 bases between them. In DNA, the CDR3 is TGTGCCAGCACGGAACAGGTAGGGAGGACTGAAGCTTTCTTT. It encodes CASTEQVGRTEAFF.

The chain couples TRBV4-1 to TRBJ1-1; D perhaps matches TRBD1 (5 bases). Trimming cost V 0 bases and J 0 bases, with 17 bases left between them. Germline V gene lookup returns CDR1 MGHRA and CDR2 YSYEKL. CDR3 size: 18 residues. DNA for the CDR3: TGCGCCAGCAGCCAAGACTGGGCAGGGCGGATTGTGAACACTGAAGCTTTCTTT. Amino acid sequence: CASSQDWAGRIVNTEAFF.

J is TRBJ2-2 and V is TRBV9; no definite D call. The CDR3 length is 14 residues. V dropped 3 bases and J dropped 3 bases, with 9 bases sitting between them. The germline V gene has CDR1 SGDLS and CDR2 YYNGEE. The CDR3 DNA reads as TGTGCCAGCAGCGCCCGACCGTACACCGGGGAGCTGTTTTTT. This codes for CASSARPYTGELFF.

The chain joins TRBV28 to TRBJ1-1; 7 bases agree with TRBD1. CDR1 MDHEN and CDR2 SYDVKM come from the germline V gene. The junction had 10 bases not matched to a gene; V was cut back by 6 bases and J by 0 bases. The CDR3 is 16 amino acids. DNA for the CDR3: TGTGCCAGCAGACCCGGGACAGCTTATATGAACACTGAAGCTTTCTTT. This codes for CASRPGTAYMNTEAFF.

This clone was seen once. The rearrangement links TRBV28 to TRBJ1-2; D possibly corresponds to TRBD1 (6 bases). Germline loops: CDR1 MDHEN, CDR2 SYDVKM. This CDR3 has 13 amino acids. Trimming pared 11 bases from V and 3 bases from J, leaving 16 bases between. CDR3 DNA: TGTGCCTCCGAGTTGAACAGGGACTATGGCTACACCTTC. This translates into CASELNRDYGYTF.

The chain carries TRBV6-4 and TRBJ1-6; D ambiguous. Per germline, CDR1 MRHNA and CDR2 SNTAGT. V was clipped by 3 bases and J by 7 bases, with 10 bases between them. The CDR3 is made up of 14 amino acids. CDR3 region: CASSDYSKNSPLHF. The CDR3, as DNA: TGTGCCAGCAGTGATTACAGTAAGAATTCACCCCTCCACTTT.

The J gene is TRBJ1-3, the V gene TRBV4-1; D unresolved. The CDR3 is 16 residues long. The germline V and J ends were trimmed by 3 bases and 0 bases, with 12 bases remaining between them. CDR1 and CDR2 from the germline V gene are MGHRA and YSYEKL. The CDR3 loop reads CASSQGFSSSGNTIYF. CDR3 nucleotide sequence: TGCGCCAGCAGCCAGGGCTTCTCATCCTCTGGAAACACCATATATTTT.

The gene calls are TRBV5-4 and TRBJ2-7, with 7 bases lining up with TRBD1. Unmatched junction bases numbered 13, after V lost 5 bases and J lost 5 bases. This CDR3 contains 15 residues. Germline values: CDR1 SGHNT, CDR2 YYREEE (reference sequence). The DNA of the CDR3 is TGTGCCAGCAGGAAAGGGGGCCAGGGGGTCGACGAGCAGTACTTC. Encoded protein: CASRKGGQGVDEQYF.

The CDR3 nucleotides read TGTGCCAGCAGCTTATTAGCCAGGGGATCCAATCAGCCCCAGCATTTT. It is translated as CASSLLARGSNQPQHF. The chain links TRBV7-2 to TRBJ1-5, with a possible D match to TRBD1 (6 bases). Germline loops: CDR1 SGHTA, CDR2 FQGNSA. V was clipped by 2 bases and J by 3 bases, with 14 bases between them. This CDR3 region has 16 residues.

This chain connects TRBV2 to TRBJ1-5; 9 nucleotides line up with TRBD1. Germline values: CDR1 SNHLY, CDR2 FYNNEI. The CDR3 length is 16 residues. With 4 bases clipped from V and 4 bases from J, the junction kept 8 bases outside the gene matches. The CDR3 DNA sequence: TGTGCCAGCAGTGGCCCCGGGACAGGGAGAAATCAGCCCCAGCATTTT. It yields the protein CASSGPGTGRNQPQHF.

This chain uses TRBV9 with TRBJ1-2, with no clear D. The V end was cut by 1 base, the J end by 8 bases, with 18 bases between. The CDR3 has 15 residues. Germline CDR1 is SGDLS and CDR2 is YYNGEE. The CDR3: CASSVSRRIGSGYTF. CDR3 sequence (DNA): TGTGCCAGCAGCGTATCCCGCCGGATAGGTTCGGGCTACACCTTC.

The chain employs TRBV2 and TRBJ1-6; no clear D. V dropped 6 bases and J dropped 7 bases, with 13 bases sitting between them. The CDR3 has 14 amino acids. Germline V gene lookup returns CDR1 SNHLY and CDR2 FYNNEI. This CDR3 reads CASSSVAGNSPLHF. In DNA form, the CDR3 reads TGTGCCAGCAGCTCTGTGGCGGGGAATTCACCCCTCCACTTT.

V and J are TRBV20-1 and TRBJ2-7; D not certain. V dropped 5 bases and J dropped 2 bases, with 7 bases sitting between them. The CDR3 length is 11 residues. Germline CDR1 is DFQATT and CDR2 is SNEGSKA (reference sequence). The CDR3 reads CSAALAYEQYF. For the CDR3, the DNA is TGCAGTGCTGCCTTAGCCTACGAGCAGTACTTC.

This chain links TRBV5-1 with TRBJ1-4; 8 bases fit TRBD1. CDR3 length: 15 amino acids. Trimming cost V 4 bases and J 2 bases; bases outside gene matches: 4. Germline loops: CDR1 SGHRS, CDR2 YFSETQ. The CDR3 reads CASSTGGVTNEKLFF. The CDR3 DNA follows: TGCGCCAGCAGCACAGGGGGTGTTACTAATGAAAAACTGTTTTTT.

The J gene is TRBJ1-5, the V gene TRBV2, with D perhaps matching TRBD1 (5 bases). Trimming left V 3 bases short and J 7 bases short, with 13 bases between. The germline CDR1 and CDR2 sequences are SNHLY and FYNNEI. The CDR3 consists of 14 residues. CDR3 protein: CASSEAGLFQPQHF. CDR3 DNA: TGTGCCAGCAGTGAGGCAGGGCTATTCCAGCCCCAGCATTTT.

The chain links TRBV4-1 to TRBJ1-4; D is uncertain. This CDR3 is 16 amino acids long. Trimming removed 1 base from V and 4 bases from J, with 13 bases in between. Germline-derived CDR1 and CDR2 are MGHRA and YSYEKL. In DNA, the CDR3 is TGCGCCAGCAGCCAAGGGCCCCGCGAGGGTAATGAAAAACTGTTTTTT. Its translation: CASSQGPREGNEKLFF.

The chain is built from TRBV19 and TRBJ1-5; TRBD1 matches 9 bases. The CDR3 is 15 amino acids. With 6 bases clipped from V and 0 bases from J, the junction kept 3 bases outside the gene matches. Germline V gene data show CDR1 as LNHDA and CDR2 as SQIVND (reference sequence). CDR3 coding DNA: TGTGCCAGTAGGGGGACAGGGAATAGCAATCAGCCCCAGCATTTT. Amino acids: CASRGTGNSNQPQHF.

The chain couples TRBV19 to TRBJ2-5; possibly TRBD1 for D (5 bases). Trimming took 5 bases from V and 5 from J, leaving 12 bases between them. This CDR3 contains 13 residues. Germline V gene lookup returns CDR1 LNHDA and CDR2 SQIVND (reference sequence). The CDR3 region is CASSSLPGETQYF. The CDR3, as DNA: TGTGCCAGTAGTTCTCTCCCAGGGGAGACCCAGTACTTC.

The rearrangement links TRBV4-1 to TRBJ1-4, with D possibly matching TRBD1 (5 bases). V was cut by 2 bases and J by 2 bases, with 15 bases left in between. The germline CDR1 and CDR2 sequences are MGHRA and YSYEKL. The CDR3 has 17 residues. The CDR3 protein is CASSQLKTGSTNEKLFF. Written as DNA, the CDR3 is TGCGCCAGCAGCCAACTCAAAACAGGATCCACTAATGAAAAACTGTTTTTT.

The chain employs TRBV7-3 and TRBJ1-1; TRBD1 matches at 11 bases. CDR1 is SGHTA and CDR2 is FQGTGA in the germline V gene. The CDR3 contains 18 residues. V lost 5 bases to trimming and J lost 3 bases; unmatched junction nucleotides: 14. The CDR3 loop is CASSATPGQGVWDTEAFF. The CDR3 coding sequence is TGTGCCAGCAGCGCTACACCGGGACAGGGGGTTTGGGACACTGAAGCTTTCTTT.

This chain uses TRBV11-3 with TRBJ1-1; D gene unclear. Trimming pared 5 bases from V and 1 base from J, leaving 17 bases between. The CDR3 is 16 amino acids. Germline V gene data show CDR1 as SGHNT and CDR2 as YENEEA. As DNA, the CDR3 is TGTGCCAGCAGCCCTATACTTAGAGGCAGGAACACTGAAGCTTTCTTT. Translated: CASSPILRGRNTEAFF. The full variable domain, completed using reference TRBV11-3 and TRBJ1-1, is EAGVVQSPRYKIIEKKQPVAFWCNPISGHNTLYWYLQNLGQGPELLIRYENEEAVDDSQLPKDRFSAERLKGVDSTLKIQPAELGDSAVYLCASSPILRGRNTEAFFGQGTRLTVV.